The clone carrying this TCR beta chain was counted only a few times. No antigen is known for it. A process of 5'RACE template switching, which added a universal primer site and UMIs, was used to make TCR cDNA. One entry per CDR3 protein, called by TCRdb with MiXCR from the 5' RACE reads. The sample has 600,000 to 750,000 distinct CDR3 sequences, 12% seen once; the top ten hold about 15%. Per the germline V gene, CDR1 is SGDLS and CDR2 is YYNGEE. The V end was cut by 0 bases, the J end by 7 bases, with 7 bases between. CDR3 size: 12 residues. This record comes from a study of T cells after yellow fever vaccination. General study findings and limits: Researchers noted that a small share of clonotypes showed up in both CD4 and CD8 compartments. After the booster, approximately 96% of CD4 and about nine tenths of CD8 primary-response clones were re-detected.

The sample was PBMCs, taken on the day of the yellow fever booster vaccination. The chain employs TRBV9 and TRBJ1-2, with D unresolved. The receptor was derived from a man aged 25 to 40 who received the YFV17D yellow fever vaccine. The CDR3 DNA reads as TGTGCCAGCAGCGTAGGATCTGCTGGCTACACCTTC. Protein: CASSVGSAGYTF.